The count of the clone carrying this TCR beta chain is one. Its antigen remains unknown. A much bigger clone sits one base away, suggesting this may be a read error. Time point defined: newly diagnosed GD, antithyroid drugs for less than 3 months. PBMC-extracted RNA yielded the TCR library. The EDTA tubes were filled with 8.5 to 9.5 milliliters of drawn peripheral blood. The sample belongs to a study of regulatory T cells in long-lasting Graves disease. Notes on the study in general: Only peripheral blood was studied, not thyroid tissue.

This CDR3 region has 16 residues. CDR1 is SGDLS, CDR2 YYNGEE, per germline. Investigators prepared the TCR beta libraries by applying iRepertoire HTBI primers and Arm-PCR of CDR3 regions. One entry per CDR3 protein results from TCRdb running MiXCR on the multiplex PCR reads. The sample holds under 300,000 distinct CDR3 sequences, 15% to 20% seen once. These data also formed part of another study, on T cells in Graves' hyperthyroidism and ophthalmopathy. From that report: Orbital computed tomography, thyroid ultrasound, serum thyroxine and TRAb, and clinical symptoms together informed the diagnoses. Model output signaled ophthalmopathy a median approximately 6.2 months ahead of onset.

The chain is built from TRBV9 and TRBJ2-5, with 13 bases that match TRBD2. The sequencing used peripheral blood mononuclear cells (PBMCs), collected at new diagnosis, from a patient treated with antithyroid drugs. The receptor comes from a woman aged 25 to 39 with Graves disease. This CDR3 is CASIVWTSGGSETQYF. The CDR3 nucleotides read TGTGCCAGCATCGTATGGACTAGCGGGGGCTCGGAGACCCAGTACTTC.